This TCR beta chain originates from a study of blood T cell repertoires in COVID-19. Whole-study context: Specimens from acute and convalescent COVID-19 originated in the United States, Italy and Spain. T cells, B-cell-depleted T cells, or PBMCs provided the cDNA or gDNA that served as material.

In the original processing: Scientists estimated how many nucleated cells there were by amplifying reference gene primers. Generated by immunoSEQ multiplex PCR, the TCRdb table keeps only in-frame clones and is missing some. V and J calls and clone size follow that table, whereas D and trimming were derived from the DNA. The profile shows about 300,000 clones, 70% to 90% of them singletons. V was shortened by 6 bases and J by 1 base, with 16 bases between the two germline ends. Germline CDR1 LNHDA, CDR2 SQIVND (reference sequence). There are 16 residues in the CDR3. V usage is TRBV19 and J usage is TRBJ1-3; D not certain. The receptor comes from a man between 18 and 35 years old who had recovered from COVID-19. Sequencing input: peripheral blood. The CDR3 region is CASRNQVVPSGNTIYF. CDR3 DNA: TGTGCCAGTAGGAACCAGGTGGTACCTTCTGGAAACACCATATATTTT.